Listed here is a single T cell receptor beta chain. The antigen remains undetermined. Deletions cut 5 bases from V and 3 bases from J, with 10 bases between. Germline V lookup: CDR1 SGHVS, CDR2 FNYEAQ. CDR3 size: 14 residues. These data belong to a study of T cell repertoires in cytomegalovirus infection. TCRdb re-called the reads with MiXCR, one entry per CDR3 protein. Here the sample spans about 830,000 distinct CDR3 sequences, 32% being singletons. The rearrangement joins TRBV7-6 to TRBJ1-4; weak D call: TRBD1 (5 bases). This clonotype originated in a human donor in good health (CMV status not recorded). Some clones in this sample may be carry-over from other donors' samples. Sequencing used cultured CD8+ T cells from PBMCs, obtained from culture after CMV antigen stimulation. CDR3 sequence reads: CASSPGRANEKLFF. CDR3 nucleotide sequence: TGTGCCAGCAGCCCGGGACGGGCTAATGAAAAACTGTTTTTT. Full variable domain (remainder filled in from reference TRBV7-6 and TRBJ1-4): GAGVSQSPRYKVTKRGQDVALRCDPISGHVSLYWYRQALGQGPEFLTYFNYEAQQDKSGLPNDRFSAERPEGSISTLTIQRTEQRDSAMYRCASSPGRANEKLFFGSGTQLSVL.